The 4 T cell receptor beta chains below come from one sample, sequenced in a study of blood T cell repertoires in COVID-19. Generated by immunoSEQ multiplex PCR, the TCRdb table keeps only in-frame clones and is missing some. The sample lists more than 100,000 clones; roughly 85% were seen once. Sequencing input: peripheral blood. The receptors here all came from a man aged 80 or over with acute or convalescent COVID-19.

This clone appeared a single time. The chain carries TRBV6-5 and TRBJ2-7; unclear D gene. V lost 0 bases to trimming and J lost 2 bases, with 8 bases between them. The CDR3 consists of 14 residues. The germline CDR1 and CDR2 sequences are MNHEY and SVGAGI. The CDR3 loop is CASSYSGITYEQYF. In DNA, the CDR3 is TGTGCCAGCAGTTACTCGGGCATTACCTACGAGCAGTACTTC.

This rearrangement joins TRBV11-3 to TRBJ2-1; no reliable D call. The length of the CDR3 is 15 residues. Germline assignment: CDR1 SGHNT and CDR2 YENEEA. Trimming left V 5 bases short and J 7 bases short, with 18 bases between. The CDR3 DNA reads TGTGCCAGCAGCGCCACAAAAAAACCACAGAATGAGCAGTTCTTC. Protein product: CASSATKKPQNEQFF.

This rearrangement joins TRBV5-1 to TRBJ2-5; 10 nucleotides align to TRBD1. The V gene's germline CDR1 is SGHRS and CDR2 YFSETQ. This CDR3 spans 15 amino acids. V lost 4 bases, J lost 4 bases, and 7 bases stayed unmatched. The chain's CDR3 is CASSRGTGDLETQYF. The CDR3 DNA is TGCGCCAGCAGCCGGGGGACAGGGGATTTAGAGACCCAGTACTTC.

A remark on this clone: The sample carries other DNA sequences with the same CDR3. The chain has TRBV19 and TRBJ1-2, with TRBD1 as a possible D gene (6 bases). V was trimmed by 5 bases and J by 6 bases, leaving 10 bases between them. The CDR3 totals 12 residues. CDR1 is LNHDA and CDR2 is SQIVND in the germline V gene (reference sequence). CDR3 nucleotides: TGTGCCAGTAGTGAACAGGGCGATGGCTACACCTTC. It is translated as CASSEQGDGYTF. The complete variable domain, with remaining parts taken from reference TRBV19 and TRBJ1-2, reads DGGITQSPKYLFRKEGQNVTLSCEQNLNHDAMYWYRQDPGQGLRLIYYSQIVNDFQKGDIAEGYSVSREKKESFPLTVTSAQKNPTAFYLCASSEQGDGYTFGSGTRLTVV.